This is a list of T cell receptor beta chains from one sample in a study of shared clonotypes between healthy human individuals. The method was immunoSEQ multiplex PCR; TCRdb's version includes in-frame clones alone and lacks a portion of them. The sample yields more than 1,200,000 clones, 98% seen once. The material sequenced was naive CD4+ T cells sorted from blood. These receptor sequences come from a man in his thirties or forties in good health. Both conserved end residues are part of each CDR3. The D gene is left open where the match is weak. A row's size may be missing; if present it is once, few, many or a size class.

NA,TRBV7-9,TRBJ1-4,NA,TGTGCCAGCAGCTTAGGACAGTACAATGAAAAACTGTTTTTT,CASSLGQYNEKLFF
NA,TRBV7-9,TRBJ2-4,TRBD2,TGTGCCAGCAGCTCAGTAGCGGGAGCCAAAAACATTCAGTACTTC,CASSSVAGAKNIQYF
NA,TRBV18,TRBJ1-1,NA,TGTGCCAGCTCACCAAAGCGGAGGACCGAAGCTTTCTTT,CASSPKRRTEAFF
NA,TRBV6-1,TRBJ1-1,NA,TGTGCCAGCAGTGAAACGGCCCGAGGTTGGACTGAAGCTTTCTTT,CASSETARGWTEAFF
NA,TRBV10-3,TRBJ2-2,TRBD1,TGTGCCATCAGACCGGGACAGAAGTCCGGGGAGCTGTTTTTT,CAIRPGQKSGELFF
NA,TRBV5-1,TRBJ2-1,NA,TGCGCCAGCAGCTTGGTTCAGGGAGAAAGTAATGAGCAGTTCTTC,CASSLVQGESNEQFF
NA,TRBV14,TRBJ2-7,NA,TGTGCCAGCAGCCAAGTAATAGGGACTTACGAGCAGTACTTC,CASSQVIGTYEQYF
NA,TRBV5-5,TRBJ2-7,TRBD1,TGTGCCAGCAGCCCAATGACAGGGGTGGTTTCCTACGAGCAGTACTTC,CASSPMTGVVSYEQYF
once,TRBV2,TRBJ1-5,NA,TGTGCCAGCAGTGAAGAGAGGGGGGGCAATCAGCCCCAGCATTTT,CASSEERGGNQPQHF
NA,TRBV12-5,TRBJ1-2,TRBD1,TGTGCTAGTGGTTTGGAACGACAGGGGGCAAGCGGCCGCAGAATCTATGGCTACACCTTC,CASGLERQGASGRRIYGYTF
few,TRBV6-1,TRBJ1-2,TRBD1,TGTGCCAGCCGGAGACAGGGTGGTAACTATGGCTACACCTTC,CASRRQGGNYGYTF
NA,TRBV7-8,TRBJ1-5,NA,TGTGCCAGCAGCTTCCGACGGGGGGGGGACAATCAGCCCCAGCATTTT,CASSFRRGGDNQPQHF
NA,TRBV2,TRBJ2-1,NA,TGTGCCAGCAGGGTACAGCGCAATGAGCAGTTCTTC,CASRVQRNEQFF
NA,TRBV5-1,TRBJ2-4,NA,TGCGCCAGCAGCCAACCGGGGGCGCTAGCCAAAAACATTCAGTACTTC,CASSQPGALAKNIQYF
NA,TRBV14,TRBJ2-7,TRBD1,TGTGCCAGCAGCCCTTCCGGGACAGCTCTGACGGTATCCTACGAGCAGTACTTC,CASSPSGTALTVSYEQYF
NA,TRBV5-1,TRBJ2-7,NA,TGCGCCAGCAGCTTGGACGAGAGGAGAGGGGAGCAGTACTTC,CASSLDERRGEQYF
NA,TRBV7-2,TRBJ1-2,NA,TGTGCCAGCAGCACAGTCCGGGGCCCATTTTACGCCTATGGCTACACCTTC,CASSTVRGPFYAYGYTF
NA,TRBV7-9,TRBJ2-1,NA,TGTGCCATCCTGAGGCGGGATGAGGATGAGCAGTTCTTC,CAILRRDEDEQFF
NA,TRBV27,TRBJ2-3,TRBD2,TGTGCCAGCAGTCGGTCCGGGAGGGCCTGGACCACAGATACGCAGTATTTT,CASSRSGRAWTTDTQYF
NA,TRBV18,TRBJ2-3,NA,TGTGCCAGCTCACCACTGGGAGGAACCACAGATACGCAGTATTTT,CASSPLGGTTDTQYF
NA,TRBV6-6,TRBJ2-7,NA,TGTGCCAGCAGCTCCATTCAGGGAGCCGAGCAGTACTTC,CASSSIQGAEQYF
NA,TRBV6-1,TRBJ1-2,NA,TGTGCCAGCAGTGAATCGCTGACAGGACTATATGGCTACACCTTC,CASSESLTGLYGYTF
NA,TRBV7-2,TRBJ2-5,NA,TGTGCCAGCAGCACTCAGGGTGAGGAGACCCAGTACTTC,CASSTQGEETQYF
NA,TRBV27,TRBJ2-2,NA,TGTGCCAGCCGGACCGGCGGAGGGGGGAACACCGGGGAGCTGTTTTTT,CASRTGGGGNTGELFF
NA,TRBV15,TRBJ2-2,TRBD2,TGTGCCACCAGCCTAGAAGGGGGACTAGCGGGAGTCGGGGAGCTGTTTTTT,CATSLEGGLAGVGELFF
NA,TRBV11-3,TRBJ2-2,NA,TGTGCCAGCAGCTTAGAGGCGTCGCGGGACACCGGGGAGCTGTTTTTT,CASSLEASRDTGELFF
NA,TRBV11-2,TRBJ1-2,NA,TGTGCCAGCAGCTTTGATCGCGGCAGGTCTATACGCTACACCTTC,CASSFDRGRSIRYTF
NA,TRBV11-3,TRBJ2-1,TRBD2,TGTGCCAGCAGCTTAGAGACTAGCGGGGGCTGGAATGAGCAGTTCTTC,CASSLETSGGWNEQFF
NA,TRBV5-1,TRBJ2-3,NA,TGCGCCAGCAGCTCGCAGGGGACAGATACGCAGTATTTT,CASSSQGTDTQYF
NA,TRBV15,TRBJ2-7,TRBD2,TGTGCCACCAGCAGAGATCCCCTAGCGGACTTTTCCTACGAGCAGTACTTC,CATSRDPLADFSYEQYF
NA,TRBV7-2,TRBJ2-3,NA,TGTGCCAGCAGCTTATCCTTCGGGTCGCCGGGAACGCAGTATTTT,CASSLSFGSPGTQYF
NA,TRBV28,TRBJ1-3,TRBD1,TGTGCCAGCAGTTTGGGGACAGGTATCTCTGGAAACACCATATATTTT,CASSLGTGISGNTIYF
NA,TRBV5-1,TRBJ2-7,TRBD2,TGCGCCAGCAGCTTGGCTGCGAGCGGGATGGGCTCCTACGAGCAGTACTTC,CASSLAASGMGSYEQYF
NA,TRBV5-5,TRBJ2-3,NA,TGTGCCAGCAGCCCAGATGGGACTTACACAGATACGCAGTATTTT,CASSPDGTYTDTQYF
NA,TRBV30,TRBJ2-3,NA,TGTGCCTGGATCGTGGGGCAGGGATTCACAGATACGCAGTATTTT,CAWIVGQGFTDTQYF
NA,TRBV10-3,TRBJ2-5,TRBD1,TGTGCCATCAGTGAGCGACTGGCCGGGGTTACAGGGGCGGGAGAGACCCAGTACTTC,CAISERLAGVTGAGETQYF
NA,TRBV10-3,TRBJ2-2,TRBD2,TGTGCCATCAGGGATATACTAGCGGGGAACACCGGGGAGCTGTTTTTT,CAIRDILAGNTGELFF
NA,TRBV6-5,TRBJ1-5,TRBD1,TGTGCCAGCAGTTACGGACAGGGCGAAGCACCCCAGCATTTT,CASSYGQGEAPQHF
NA,TRBV6-5,TRBJ1-3,NA,TGTGCCAGCAGTTACTCGACCGGGCGCTCTGGAAACACCATATATTTT,CASSYSTGRSGNTIYF
NA,TRBV6-5,TRBJ1-1,TRBD1,TGTGCCAGCAGCCCACTCAGGGGGACCGAAGCTTTCTTT,CASSPLRGTEAFF
NA,TRBV19,TRBJ2-1,NA,TGTGCCAGTACCCCCCGGACTATTAACTACAATGAGCAGTTCTTC,CASTPRTINYNEQFF
NA,TRBV5-1,TRBJ2-1,TRBD2,TGCGCCAGCAGCTTGGGCAAAACTAGCGGGAGTTTTGATGAGCAGTTCTTC,CASSLGKTSGSFDEQFF
NA,TRBV2,TRBJ2-7,TRBD2,TGTGCCAGCAGTGAAGGGGAGGGTGAGCAGTACTTC,CASSEGEGEQYF
NA,TRBV10-1,TRBJ2-3,NA,TGCGCCAGCAGTGGTGTTCGGGGAAGCACAGATACGCAGTATTTT,CASSGVRGSTDTQYF
NA,TRBV15,TRBJ1-2,NA,TGTGCCACCAGCAGAGTTCTGGGGGGCGCCTATGGCTACACCTTC,CATSRVLGGAYGYTF
once,TRBV12-5,TRBJ2-1,TRBD1,TGTGCTAGTGGTTTGAGGGACAGCCCCTACAATGAGCAGTTCTTC,CASGLRDSPYNEQFF
NA,TRBV5-1,TRBJ2-2,NA,TGCGCCACCCGAGGGAATCCGAAGGAGAACACCGGGGAGCTGTTTTTT,CATRGNPKENTGELFF
NA,TRBV15,TRBJ2-1,NA,TGTGCCACCAGCAGAGATCTGCGGGACTCGTCCTACAATGAGCAGTTCTTC,CATSRDLRDSSYNEQFF
NA,TRBV2,TRBJ1-5,NA,TGTGCCAGCAAAACGGATAGCAATCAGCCCCAGCATTTT,CASKTDSNQPQHF
NA,TRBV2,TRBJ1-5,NA,TGTGCCAGCAGAGCAGGGGTCGGGCAGCCCCAGCATTTT,CASRAGVGQPQHF
NA,TRBV9,TRBJ2-1,TRBD2,TGTGCCAGCAGCGGAGGACTAGCGGGAAATGAGCAGTTCTTC,CASSGGLAGNEQFF
once,TRBV11-2,TRBJ2-3,TRBD2,TGTGCCAGCAGAGGACTAGCGGGGAGCACAGATACGCAGTATTTT,CASRGLAGSTDTQYF
once,TRBV5-1,TRBJ1-3,NA,TGCGCCAGCAGCGAACTAGACAGCGGAAACACCATATATTTT,CASSELDSGNTIYF
NA,TRBV6-1,TRBJ1-1,NA,TGTGCCAGCAGTGAACCGGGGGGGGCTGAAGCTTTCTTT,CASSEPGGAEAFF
once,TRBV5-1,TRBJ2-1,TRBD1,TGCGCCAGCAGCTTGGAACAGGGGATATACAATGAGCAGTTCTTC,CASSLEQGIYNEQFF
NA,TRBV6-1,TRBJ2-2,NA,TGTGCCAGCAGTCCCGGGAACACCGGGGAGCTGTTTTTT,CASSPGNTGELFF
once,TRBV29-1,TRBJ2-7,TRBD2,TGCAGCGGGGGGGAGGGACCGTCGAGCGGAGAGCAGTACTTC,CSGGEGPSSGEQYF
NA,TRBV7-9,TRBJ2-1,TRBD1,TGTGCCAGCAGCTTAACCGGGACAGCTTTGTACAATGAGCAGTTCTTC,CASSLTGTALYNEQFF
NA,TRBV4-1,TRBJ2-2,NA,TGCGCCAGCAGCCAAGAAAGTGGGGCGCAAGTCGGGGAGCTGTTTTTT,CASSQESGAQVGELFF